One sample yielded the 18 T cell receptor beta chains listed below, sequenced in a study of T cell responses to AZD1222 COVID-19 vaccine. Repertoires were generated with immunoSEQ multiplex PCR, while TCRdb's copy carries only in-frame clones and drops some. The sample carries 95,000 to 150,000 clones, about 90% recorded once. Sequenced here: peripheral blood, sampled on day 0 of AZD1222 vaccination. The source is an adult in good health.

This sequence joins TRBV9 and TRBJ1-2, with no clear D. The germline CDR1 and CDR2 sequences are SGDLS and YYNGEE. This CDR3 spans 15 amino acids. V gave up 0 bases and J gave up 3 bases, with 12 bases separating them. CDR3 region: CASSVVFSGYYGYTF. CDR3 nucleotides: TGTGCCAGCAGCGTAGTGTTCTCGGGTTACTATGGCTACACCTTC.

The V and J genes are TRBV15 and TRBJ2-7, with 8 bases matching TRBD1. The V segment lost 0 bases and the J segment 7 bases; nucleotides outside the gene matches: 5. This CDR3 has 14 residues. CDR1 is LNHNV and CDR2 is YYDKDF in the germline V gene (reference sequence). The CDR3 region is CATSRDRGLLEQYF. CDR3 in DNA: TGTGCCACCAGCAGAGACAGGGGGCTTCTAGAGCAGTACTTC.

The rearrangement uses TRBV11-2 and TRBJ1-1; D is perhaps TRBD1 (6 bases). This CDR3 has 13 amino acids. Trimming took 5 bases from V and 7 from J, leaving 14 bases between them. Germline CDR1 and CDR2: SGHAT and FQNNGV. The DNA of the CDR3 is TGTGCCAGCAGCCGTGATTACAGGGTTGAAGCTTTCTTT. Translating it yields CASSRDYRVEAFF.

J is TRBJ1-6 and V is TRBV30; no definite D call. This CDR3 has 14 residues. Trimming shortened V by 0 bases and J by 6 bases, and 9 bases separated the two germline ends. Germline CDR1 and CDR2: GTSNPN and SVGIG (reference sequence). The CDR3 sequence: CAWSVVSANSPLHF. CDR3 bases: TGTGCCTGGAGTGTTGTGTCCGCTAATTCACCCCTCCACTTT.

This sequence joins TRBV9 and TRBJ2-3; D gene ambiguous. V lost 0 bases to trimming and J lost 7 bases, with 12 bases between them. Per the germline V gene, CDR1 is SGDLS and CDR2 is YYNGEE. The CDR3 sequence is 14 residues long. This CDR3 is CASSVGAPVHTQYF. CDR3 nucleotide sequence: TGTGCCAGCAGCGTAGGGGCCCCCGTGCATACGCAGTATTTT.

This chain connects TRBV28 to TRBJ1-2; D not certain. This CDR3 is 13 amino acids long. Trimming stripped 3 bases from V and 2 bases from J, with 7 bases between. Germline CDR1 and CDR2: MDHEN and SYDVKM. The DNA for the CDR3 is TGTGCCAGCAGTTTGCCAGTAAACTATGGCTACACCTTC. It codes for CASSLPVNYGYTF.

The chain combines TRBV5-1 with TRBJ1-1; possible D gene TRBD1, 5 bases. The CDR3 runs 15 residues. The ends were cut back, 1 base at V and 4 bases at J, with 14 bases in the middle. CDR1 is SGHRS and CDR2 is YFSETQ in the germline V gene. CDR3 in amino acids: CASSLRVAGGTEAFF. Here the CDR3 DNA reads TGCGCCAGCAGCTTGCGGGTAGCGGGGGGCACTGAAGCTTTCTTT.

J is TRBJ1-3 and V is TRBV4-1; 7 bases are shared with TRBD1. Germline CDR1 and CDR2: MGHRA and YSYEKL. This CDR3 has 17 amino acids. V shed 1 base and J 3 bases; nucleotides not matched to a gene: 9. The CDR3 spells CASSQGQGRDLGNTIYF. The CDR3 DNA sequence: TGCGCCAGCAGCCAAGGACAGGGAAGAGATCTTGGAAACACCATATATTTT.

The V gene is TRBV28, the J gene TRBJ2-5; 7 bases line up with TRBD2. Germline lookup yields CDR1 MDHEN and CDR2 SYDVKM. The V gene end was trimmed by 6 bases and the J gene end by 2 bases; junction bases not matched to a gene: 9. CDR3 length: 15 residues. This CDR3 reads CASRERGPGQETQYF. CDR3 nucleotide sequence: TGTGCCAGCAGAGAGCGGGGTCCGGGTCAAGAGACCCAGTACTTC. The variable domain in full, completed from reference TRBV28 and TRBJ2-5, reads DVKVTQSSRYLVKRTGEKVFLECVQDMDHENMFWYRQDPGLGLRLIYFSYDVKMKEKGDIPEGYSVSREKKERFSLILESASTNQTSMYLCASRERGPGQETQYFGPGTRLLVL.

The V gene is TRBV13, the J gene TRBJ2-5, with TRBD2 matching 10 bases. J gave up 5 bases and V 2 bases, and 5 bases lay outside the gene matches. Germline V gene data show CDR1 as PRHDT and CDR2 as FYEKMQ (reference sequence). The CDR3 length is 15 residues. CDR3 residues: CASSLKRGGHETQYF. Here the CDR3 DNA reads TGTGCCAGCAGCTTAAAGCGGGGGGGCCACGAGACCCAGTACTTC.

The rearrangement uses TRBV5-1 and TRBJ1-2; a weak D match, TRBD1 (5 bases). Germline V gives CDR1 SGHRS, CDR2 YFSETQ. CDR3 length: 16 residues. With 0 bases removed from V and 1 base from J, the gap between germline ends came to 13 bases. The CDR3 coding sequence is TGCGCCAGCAGCTTGGCAGGCAGGGCCGGTAACTATGGCTACACCTTC. Its translation is CASSLAGRAGNYGYTF.

This clone appeared once. This chain's CDR3 is CASSLSKRWNYGYTF. CDR3 in DNA: TGTGCCAGCAGTTTATCGAAAAGATGGAACTATGGCTACACCTTC. This chain connects TRBV27 to TRBJ1-2; D unclear. Germline loops: CDR1 MNHEY, CDR2 SMNVEV (reference sequence). Trimming cost V 0 bases and J 2 bases, with 10 bases left between them. The CDR3 loop spans 15 amino acids.

V usage is TRBV4-2 and J usage is TRBJ1-2; D might be TRBD1 (5 bases). V lost 5 bases and J 3 bases, leaving 16 bases between the germline ends. The CDR3 totals 15 residues. Germline CDR1 and CDR2: LGHNA and YNFKEQ. DNA of the CDR3: TGTGCCAGCAGCTGGAACAGGTTGGCTGACTATGGCTACACCTTC. Amino acids: CASSWNRLADYGYTF.

The V call is TRBV14, the J call TRBJ2-1; D gene ambiguous. Trimming took off 5 bases at V and 3 bases at J, with 17 bases between the two ends. There are 16 residues in the CDR3. Germline CDR1 SGHDN, CDR2 FVKESK. The CDR3 is CASSSLGYISYNEQFF. In DNA form, the CDR3 reads TGTGCCAGCAGCTCCTTGGGGTACATAAGCTACAATGAGCAGTTCTTC.

The rearrangement joins TRBV6-5 to TRBJ2-5; 7 bases map to TRBD2. V was pared by 3 bases and J by 5 bases, with 6 bases of the junction left unmatched. Germline lookup yields CDR1 MNHEY and CDR2 SVGAGI. This CDR3 region has 14 residues. The DNA for the CDR3 is TGTGCCAGCAGTTATGGGGGGGGAATTGAGACCCAGTACTTC. Its translation: CASSYGGGIETQYF.

V and J are TRBV19 and TRBJ2-1; a possible D gene is TRBD2 (6 bases). CDR1 is LNHDA, CDR2 SQIVND, per germline (reference sequence). The ends were cut back, 3 bases at V and 9 bases at J, with 24 bases in the middle. The CDR3 totals 17 residues. This CDR3 reads CASSILFRDSGKREQFF. The DNA of the CDR3 is TGTGCCAGTAGTATCCTCTTCCGGGACTCTGGGAAACGTGAGCAGTTCTTC.

This CDR3 is CASSLAPGSGGLDYEQYF. CDR3 nucleotide sequence: TGTGCCAGCAGCTTAGCGCCTGGGAGCGGGGGGCTAGACTACGAGCAGTACTTC. This chain uses TRBV7-2 with TRBJ2-7; 9 bases agree with TRBD2. CDR1 and CDR2 (germline): SGHTA, FQGNSA. There are 18 residues in the CDR3. V was pared by 0 bases and J by 3 bases, with 12 bases of the junction left unmatched.

The chain joins TRBV4-2 to TRBJ2-1, with 7 bases matching TRBD1. Germline CDR1 is LGHNA and CDR2 is YNFKEQ. V lost 0 bases, J lost 0 bases, and 5 bases stayed unmatched. The CDR3 length is 17 residues. The CDR3 bases are TGTGCCAGCAGCCAAGACCCCACAGGGGACTCCTACAATGAGCAGTTCTTC. Translation gives CASSQDPTGDSYNEQFF.